These T cell receptor beta chains were read from a single sample in a study of CD8 T cells in Susac syndrome. TCRdb reanalysed the immunoSEQ multiplex PCR reads using MiXCR and keeps one entry per CDR3 protein. The sample consists of about 130,000 distinct CDR3 sequences, roughly 80% of them appearing once. The sample comprised CD8+ T cells from PBMCs. All receptors derive from a human donor with multiple sclerosis. Both conserved end residues are part of each CDR3. Fields, in order: V gene, clone size, CDR3 length, D gene, J gene, CDR3 protein, CDR3 DNA. A D gene is named only where the DNA matches it firmly. Size is omitted from some rows. Given values are once, few, many or a class for expanded clones.

v_gene: TRBV7-9; abundance: -; len: 13; d_gene: -; j_gene: TRBJ2-5; CDR3aa: CASSLSLEETQYF; CDR3nt: TGTGCCAGCAGCTTATCTCTTGAAGAGACCCAGTACTTC
v_gene: TRBV15; abundance: -; len: 15; d_gene: TRBD2; j_gene: TRBJ2-1; CDR3aa: CATSSESSGYNEQFF; CDR3nt: TGTGCCACCAGCAGTGAGTCTAGCGGCTACAATGAGCAGTTCTTC
v_gene: TRBV2; abundance: -; len: 11; d_gene: -; j_gene: TRBJ1-2; CDR3aa: CAKGGGYGYTF; CDR3nt: TGTGCCAAAGGGGGGGGCTATGGCTACACCTTC
v_gene: TRBV29-1; abundance: -; len: 13; d_gene: -; j_gene: TRBJ1-1; CDR3aa: CSVGDSMNTEAFF; CDR3nt: TGCAGCGTTGGTGACAGCATGAACACTGAAGCTTTCTTT
v_gene: TRBV28; abundance: -; len: 15; d_gene: -; j_gene: TRBJ2-2; CDR3aa: CASSITLGPSGELFF; CDR3nt: TGTGCCAGCAGTATCACCTTAGGACCCTCCGGGGAGCTGTTTTTT
v_gene: TRBV6-1; abundance: -; len: 13; d_gene: -; j_gene: TRBJ1-1; CDR3aa: CASKQYLNTEAFF; CDR3nt: TGTGCCAGCAAACAATACTTGAACACTGAAGCTTTCTTT
v_gene: TRBV7-2; abundance: -; len: 15; d_gene: TRBD1; j_gene: TRBJ2-7; CDR3aa: CASSLAAGTAYEQYF; CDR3nt: TGTGCCAGCAGCTTAGCGGCCGGGACAGCCTACGAGCAGTACTTC
v_gene: TRBV6-5; abundance: -; len: 14; d_gene: TRBD1; j_gene: TRBJ1-6; CDR3aa: CASSERTGNSPLHF; CDR3nt: TGTGCCAGCAGCGAACGGACAGGCAATTCACCCCTCCACTTT
v_gene: TRBV7-9; abundance: -; len: 14; d_gene: TRBD1; j_gene: TRBJ1-5; CDR3aa: CASSFGQGGQPQHF; CDR3nt: TGTGCCAGCAGCTTCGGGCAGGGGGGTCAGCCCCAGCATTTT
v_gene: TRBV20-1; abundance: -; len: 13; d_gene: -; j_gene: TRBJ1-3; CDR3aa: CSAPVSSGNTIYF; CDR3nt: TGCAGTGCCCCGGTCAGCTCTGGAAACACCATATATTTT
v_gene: TRBV7-8; abundance: -; len: 15; d_gene: -; j_gene: TRBJ1-2; CDR3aa: CASSGSPGRNYGYTF; CDR3nt: TGTGCCAGCAGCGGATCCCCGGGGAGGAACTATGGCTACACCTTC
v_gene: TRBV28; abundance: -; len: 15; d_gene: -; j_gene: TRBJ1-1; CDR3aa: CASSPKLEGNTEAFF; CDR3nt: TGTGCCAGCAGCCCAAAATTGGAAGGGAACACTGAAGCTTTCTTT
v_gene: TRBV7-9; abundance: once; len: 12; d_gene: -; j_gene: TRBJ2-2; CDR3aa: CASSSDTGELFF; CDR3nt: TGTGCCAGCAGCTCAGACACCGGGGAGCTGTTTTTT